A selection of T cell receptor beta chains follows, all from one sample in a study of T cells after posttransplantation cyclophosphamide. Measured with immunoSEQ multiplex PCR; TCRdb has only the in-frame clones, and not every one. The data hold 4,500 to 6,000 clones, with roughly 1.9% observed a single time. Material: PBMCs, obtained around 250 days after a stem cell transplant with posttransplant cyclophosphamide. These receptors all stem from a male patient in his thirties who received an allogeneic stem cell transplant from a related donor, was CMV-positive, and had no GVHD. Some T cells may be provided by the graft donor. CDR3s include the opening cysteine and the closing phenylalanine or tryptophan. D genes are given only for firm matches. A clone size is listed for some rows: how often the clone was seen (once, few, many), or a class if it is expanded.

TRBJ2-7	few	-	TRBV6-6	13	CASSPKEGYEQYF	TGTGCCAGCAGTCCCAAGGAGGGCTACGAGCAGTACTTC
TRBJ1-1	medium-sized	TRBD1	TRBV5-1	13	CASSLGGTGEAFF	TGCGCCAGCAGCTTGGGGGGGACAGGGGAGGCTTTCTTT
TRBJ2-3	-	TRBD2	TRBV9	15	CASSVELAGSDTQYF	TGTGCCAGCAGCGTAGAACTAGCGGGGTCAGATACGCAGTATTTT
TRBJ2-3	medium-sized	-	TRBV4-3	16	CASSQDEWGQPDTQYF	TGCGCCAGCAGCCAAGATGAGTGGGGCCAACCAGATACGCAGTATTTT
TRBJ1-3	few	-	TRBV9	14	CASSLGSPADTIYF	TGTGCCAGCAGCTTAGGGTCTCCGGCGGACACCATATATTTT
TRBJ2-7	-	-	TRBV9	13	CASSPGGNYEQYF	TGTGCCAGCAGCCCCGGCGGTAACTACGAGCAGTACTTC
TRBJ2-3	few	TRBD2	TRBV11-1	16	CASSTSLAGFTDTQYF	TGTGCCAGCAGCACCTCACTAGCGGGGTTCACAGATACGCAGTATTTT
TRBJ2-6	few	-	TRBV19	12	CASNTGANVLTF	TGTGCCAGTAATACTGGGGCCAACGTCCTGACTTTC
TRBJ2-1	-	TRBD2	TRBV7-3	15	CASSLGGGRASEQFF	TGTGCCAGCAGCTTAGGAGGCGGGAGAGCGAGTGAGCAGTTCTTC
TRBJ2-3	few	TRBD2	TRBV7-2	15	CASSFPTSGTDTQYF	TGTGCCAGCAGCTTTCCGACTAGCGGTACAGATACGCAGTATTTT
TRBJ2-1	-	TRBD2	TRBV11-2	15	CASSWDYHSYNEQFF	TGTGCCAGCAGTTGGGACTATCACTCCTACAATGAGCAGTTCTTC
TRBJ2-4	few	TRBD1	TRBV5-4	16	CASSLGGGSAKNIQYF	TGTGCCAGCAGCTTGGGAGGGGGCAGTGCCAAAAACATTCAGTACTTC
TRBJ2-1	few	-	TRBV10-3	16	CAIKGQGGGTYNEQFF	TGTGCCATCAAGGGGCAAGGGGGGGGTACCTACAATGAGCAGTTCTTC
TRBJ1-2	few	-	TRBV5-6	16	CASSLVGGTPLYGYTF	TGTGCCAGCAGCTTGGTCGGAGGGACGCCCCTATATGGCTACACCTTC
TRBJ2-1	-	-	TRBV15	17	CATSRDRQAGSYNEQFF	TGTGCCACCAGCAGAGACCGACAGGCTGGCTCCTACAATGAGCAGTTCTTC
TRBJ1-6	few	TRBD1	TRBV5-4	17	CASSFFQGAPYNSPLHF	TGTGCCAGCAGCTTCTTTCAGGGGGCACCCTATAATTCACCCCTCCACTTT
TRBJ1-2	few	-	TRBV4-2	15	CASSQVQGREYGYTF	TGTGCCAGCAGCCAGGTACAAGGCAGGGAATATGGCTACACCTTC
TRBJ1-1	few	-	TRBV19	12	CASSLEGGEAFF	TGTGCCAGTAGTCTCGAGGGGGGGGAAGCTTTCTTT
TRBJ2-7	-	-	TRBV7-2	14	CASSLGPSAGEQYF	TGTGCCAGCAGCTTAGGACCTAGCGCGGGGGAGCAGTACTTC
TRBJ1-1	-	-	TRBV18	15	CASSPRNRAFGIAFF	TGTGCCAGCTCACCAAGAAACCGTGCTTTCGGGATAGCTTTCTTT
TRBJ2-6	-	TRBD2	TRBV14	18	CASSQGTPGRAGANVLTF	TGTGCCAGCAGCCAGGGGACCCCCGGGAGGGCTGGGGCCAACGTCCTGACTTTC
TRBJ2-5	few	TRBD2	TRBV4-3	15	CASSRNLAVRGTQYF	TGCGCCAGCAGCCGAAATCTAGCGGTCCGGGGGACCCAGTACTTC
TRBJ2-3	few	TRBD2	TRBV7-6	14	CASSFGGSADTQYF	TGTGCCAGCAGCTTCGGCGGGAGTGCAGATACGCAGTATTTT
TRBJ1-2	-	TRBD1	TRBV2	12	CASTGTAGGYTF	TGTGCCAGCACTGGGACAGCGGGCGGCTACACCTTC
TRBJ1-4	-	-	TRBV28	14	CASSVGQIREKLFF	TGTGCCAGCAGCGTCGGACAAATCAGGGAAAAACTGTTTTTT
TRBJ1-1	-	-	TRBV28	14	CASSLERRGTEAFF	TGTGCCAGCAGCTTAGAAAGGCGGGGTACTGAAGCTTTCTTT
TRBJ1-3	few	-	TRBV28	13	CASSLGSGNTIYF	TGTGCCAGCAGCCTAGGCTCTGGAAACACCATATATTTT
TRBJ2-7	-	TRBD1	TRBV11-2	15	CASSLGTGQGYEQYF	TGTGCCAGCAGCCTCGGTACGGGACAGGGCTACGAGCAGTACTTC
TRBJ2-7	-	TRBD2	TRBV4-3	16	CASSPEVGTSAYEQYF	TGCGCCAGCAGCCCCGAGGTGGGGACTAGCGCCTACGAGCAGTACTTC
TRBJ2-5	few	-	TRBV4-1	15	CASSQAPTGQETQYF	TGCGCCAGCAGCCAAGCCCCAACAGGTCAAGAGACCCAGTACTTC
TRBJ2-3	-	TRBD2	TRBV4-1	17	CATIAGAPFSPTDTQYF	TGCGCCACCATAGCGGGGGCCCCCTTCTCTCCGACCGATACGCAGTATTTT
TRBJ2-2	-	TRBD1	TRBV25-1	16	CASSGAGTVNTGELFF	TGTGCCAGCAGTGGGGCCGGGACAGTCAACACCGGGGAGCTGTTTTTT
TRBJ2-7	-	-	TRBV6-5	12	CASRGGFDEQYF	TGTGCCAGCAGAGGGGGTTTCGACGAGCAGTACTTC
TRBJ2-3	few	TRBD1	TRBV28	15	CASSTVGTGTDTQYF	TGTGCCAGCAGTACTGTTGGGACAGGCACAGATACGCAGTATTTT
TRBJ1-2	-	TRBD1	TRBV9	13	CASSKQGARGYTF	TGTGCCAGCAGCAAACAGGGGGCGCGAGGCTACACCTTC
TRBJ1-5	-	-	TRBV4-1	14	CASSPTWGHQPQHF	TGCGCCAGCAGCCCCACGTGGGGGCATCAGCCCCAGCATTTT
TRBJ2-7	medium-sized	TRBD1	TRBV11-1	13	CASSFNRGYEQYF	TGTGCCAGCAGCTTCAACAGGGGTTACGAGCAGTACTTC
TRBJ2-5	-	-	TRBV5-1	14	CASSFAGPEETQYF	TGCGCCAGCAGCTTTGCTGGGCCCGAAGAGACCCAGTACTTC
TRBJ2-1	-	TRBD2	TRBV2	13	CASQLAGYNEQFF	TGTGCCAGCCAACTAGCGGGGTACAATGAGCAGTTCTTC
TRBJ2-1	-	TRBD1	TRBV5-1	11	CASARTGLQFF	TGCGCCAGCGCGAGGACAGGGTTGCAGTTCTTC
TRBJ2-3	-	-	TRBV9	16	CASSVLSWGVGDTQYF	TGTGCCAGCAGCGTACTCTCGTGGGGAGTGGGAGATACGCAGTATTTT
TRBJ2-1	few	-	TRBV11-2	18	CASSVQGIRGTSDNEQFF	TGTGCCAGCAGCGTACAGGGAATCCGGGGAACTTCGGACAATGAGCAGTTCTTC
TRBJ2-7	few	TRBD2	TRBV7-6	17	CASSLRTGLVISYEQYF	TGTGCCAGCAGCCTACGAACGGGACTAGTGATAAGCTACGAGCAGTACTTC
TRBJ2-7	-	TRBD1	TRBV5-1	15	CASSLGDREGYEQYF	TGCGCCAGCAGCTTGGGGGACAGGGAGGGCTACGAGCAGTACTTC
TRBJ2-3	-	TRBD2	TRBV10-3	13	CASAREAPDTQYF	TGTGCCTCTGCGCGGGAGGCCCCAGATACGCAGTATTTT
TRBJ2-3	-	-	TRBV11-3	16	CASSSDTLTSTDTQYF	TGTGCCAGCAGCTCGGACACTTTGACTAGCACAGATACGCAGTATTTT
TRBJ1-5	few	-	TRBV19	15	CASSAGGGINQPQHF	TGTGCCAGTAGCGCCGGTGGGGGGATCAATCAGCCCCAGCATTTT
TRBJ2-2	few	-	TRBV21-1	17	CASSKANGLAGLGELFF	TGTGCCAGCAGCAAAGCGAACGGACTAGCGGGATTGGGGGAGCTGTTTTTT
TRBJ2-3	-	TRBD2	TRBV4-2	20	CASSQDFPPPGAGGTDTQYF	TGTGCCAGCAGCCAAGATTTCCCCCCTCCCGGTGCGGGGGGCACAGATACGCAGTATTTT
TRBJ1-6	few	-	TRBV15	17	CATSRQGVWSYNSPLHF	TGTGCCACCAGCAGACAGGGCGTATGGTCCTATAATTCACCCCTCCACTTT
TRBJ2-2	-	TRBD2	TRBV5-6	17	CASSWTGTSGGAWELFF	TGTGCCAGCAGCTGGACCGGGACTAGCGGGGGGGCTTGGGAGCTGTTTTTT
TRBJ2-7	-	-	TRBV9	11	CASSWGDEQYF	TGTGCCAGCAGCTGGGGGGATGAGCAGTACTTC
TRBJ2-7	few	TRBD2	TRBV5-1	17	CASSTWTSGRGSYEQYF	TGCGCCAGCAGCACCTGGACTAGCGGGAGGGGCTCCTACGAGCAGTACTTC
TRBJ2-5	-	TRBD2	TRBV13	18	CASSFWGLAGSNQETQYF	TGTGCCAGCAGCTTTTGGGGACTAGCGGGGTCTAACCAAGAGACCCAGTACTTC
TRBJ1-6	-	-	TRBV11-2	15	CASSLSQLYNSPLHF	TGTGCCAGCAGCTTAAGTCAACTTTATAATTCACCCCTCCACTTT